The sample holds a few counts of the clone carrying this TCR beta chain. Its matching antigen is unknown. This entry is derived from a study of response to subunit inactivated influenza vaccine. TCRdb redid the calling of the RT-PCR reads with MiXCR, one entry per CDR3 protein. The repertoire includes about 570,000 distinct CDR3 sequences, roughly 12% of them detected once, and about 11% sits in the top ten. CDR1 is DFQATT and CDR2 is SNEGSKA in the germline V gene (reference sequence). Unmatched junction bases numbered 5, after V lost 3 bases and J lost 4 bases. The CDR3 is 14 residues long. Study-level results: Only a handful of new T cells, the authors suggested, are recruited with each seasonal influenza vaccination.

The sample was also reused in another study, on T cells expressing NK-cell markers. That investigation notes: Scientists made TCR beta cDNA using 5'RACE template switching with UMIs. The authors sequenced eight donors, of whom seven were HCMV-seropositive and one was seronegative.

The V and J genes are TRBV20-1 and TRBJ1-2; TRBD1 matches 10 bases. The receptor was derived from a middle-aged man who received an inactivated influenza vaccine. Sequences were derived from PBMCs from blood, sampled on the day of vaccination. The CDR3 is CSASGQGVSYGYTF. CDR3 nucleotide sequence: TGCAGTGCTAGCGGACAGGGGGTCTCCTATGGCTACACCTTC.